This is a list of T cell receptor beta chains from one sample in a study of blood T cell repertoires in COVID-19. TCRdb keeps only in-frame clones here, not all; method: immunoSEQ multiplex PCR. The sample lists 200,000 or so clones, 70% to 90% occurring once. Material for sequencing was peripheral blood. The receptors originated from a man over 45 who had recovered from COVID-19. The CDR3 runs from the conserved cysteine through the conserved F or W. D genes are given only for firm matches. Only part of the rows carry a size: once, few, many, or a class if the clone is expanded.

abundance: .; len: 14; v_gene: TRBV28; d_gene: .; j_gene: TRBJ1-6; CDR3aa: CAIRSQGNNSPLHF; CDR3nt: TGTGCCATACGATCACAGGGAAATAATTCACCCCTCCACTTT
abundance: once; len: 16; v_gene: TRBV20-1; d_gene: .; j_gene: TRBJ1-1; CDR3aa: CSASGYRDTQNTEAFF; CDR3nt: TGCAGTGCAAGTGGTTATAGGGACACGCAGAACACTGAAGCTTTCTTT
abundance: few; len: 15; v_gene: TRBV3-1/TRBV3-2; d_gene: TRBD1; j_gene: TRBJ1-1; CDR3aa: CASSRGDRRNTEAFF; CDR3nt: TGTGCCAGCAGCCGCGGGGACAGAAGAAACACTGAAGCTTTCTTT
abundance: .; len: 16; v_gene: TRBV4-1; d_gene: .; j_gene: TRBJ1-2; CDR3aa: CASSQSSSEAIYGYTF; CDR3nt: TGCGCCAGCAGCCAATCGTCGTCCGAGGCAATCTATGGCTACACCTTC
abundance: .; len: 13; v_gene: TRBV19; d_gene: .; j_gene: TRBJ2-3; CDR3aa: CATNTGKTHTQYF; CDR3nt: TGTGCCACGAATACAGGGAAAACACATACGCAGTATTTT
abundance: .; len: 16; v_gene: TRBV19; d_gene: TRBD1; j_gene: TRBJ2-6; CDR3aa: CASSMQGVAGANVLTF; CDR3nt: TGTGCCAGTAGTATGCAGGGGGTGGCAGGGGCCAACGTCCTGACTTTC
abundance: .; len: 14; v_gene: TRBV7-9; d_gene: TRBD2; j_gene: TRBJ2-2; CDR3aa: CASSLLAGAGELFF; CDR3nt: TGTGCCAGCAGCTTACTAGCGGGAGCCGGGGAGCTGTTTTTT
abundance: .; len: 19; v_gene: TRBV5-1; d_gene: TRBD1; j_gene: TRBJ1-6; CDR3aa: CASSLVATGLLGANSPLHF; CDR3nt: TGCGCCAGCAGCTTGGTGGCGACAGGGCTTCTCGGGGCTAATTCACCCCTCCACTTT
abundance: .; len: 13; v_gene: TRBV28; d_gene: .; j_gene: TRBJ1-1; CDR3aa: CASSLRVNTEAFF; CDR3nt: TGTGCCAGCAGTTTACGAGTGAACACTGAAGCTTTCTTT
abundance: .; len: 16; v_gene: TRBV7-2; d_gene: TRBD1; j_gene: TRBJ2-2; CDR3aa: CASSFMMRGPAGELFF; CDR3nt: TGTGCCAGCAGCTTTATGATGAGGGGGCCGGCCGGGGAGCTGTTTTTT
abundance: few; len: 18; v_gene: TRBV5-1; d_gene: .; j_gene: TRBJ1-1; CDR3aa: CASSLGFGWRGENTEAFF; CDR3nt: TGCGCCAGCAGCTTGGGCTTCGGTTGGCGGGGCGAGAACACTGAAGCTTTCTTT
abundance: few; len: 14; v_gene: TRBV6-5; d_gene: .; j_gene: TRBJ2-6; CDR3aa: CASKGQSGANVLTF; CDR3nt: TGTGCCAGCAAGGGGCAGTCTGGGGCCAACGTCCTGACTTTC
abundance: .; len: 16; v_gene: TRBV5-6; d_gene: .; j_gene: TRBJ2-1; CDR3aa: CASSLGSSTSYNEQFF; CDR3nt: TGTGCCAGCAGCTTGGGGAGCTCTACCTCCTACAATGAGCAGTTCTTC
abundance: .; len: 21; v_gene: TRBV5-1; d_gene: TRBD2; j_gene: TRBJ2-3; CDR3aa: CASSLTSLAGETRGGTDTQYF; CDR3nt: TGCGCCAGCAGCTTGACCTCCCTAGCGGGAGAGACGCGGGGCGGCACAGATACGCAGTATTTT
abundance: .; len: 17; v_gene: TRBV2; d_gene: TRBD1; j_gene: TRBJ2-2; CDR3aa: CASSEGLTGGDTGELFF; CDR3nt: TGTGCCAGCAGTGAAGGCCTGACAGGGGGCGACACCGGGGAGCTGTTTTTT